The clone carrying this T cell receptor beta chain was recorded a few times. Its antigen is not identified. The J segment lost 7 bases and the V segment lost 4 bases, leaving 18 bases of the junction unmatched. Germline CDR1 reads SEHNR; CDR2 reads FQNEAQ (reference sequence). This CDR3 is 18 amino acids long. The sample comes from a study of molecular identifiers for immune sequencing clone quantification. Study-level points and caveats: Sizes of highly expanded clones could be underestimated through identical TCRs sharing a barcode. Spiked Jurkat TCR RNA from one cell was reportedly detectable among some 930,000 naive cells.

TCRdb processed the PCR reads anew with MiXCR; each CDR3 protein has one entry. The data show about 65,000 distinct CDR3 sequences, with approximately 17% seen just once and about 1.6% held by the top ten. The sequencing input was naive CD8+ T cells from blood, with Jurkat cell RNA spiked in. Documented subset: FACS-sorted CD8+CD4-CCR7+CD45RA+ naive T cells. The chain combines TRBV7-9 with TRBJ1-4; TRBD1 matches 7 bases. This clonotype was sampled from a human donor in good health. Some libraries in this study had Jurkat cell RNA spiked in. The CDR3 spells CASSSFVGGGSPVEKLFF. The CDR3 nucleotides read TGTGCCAGCAGCTCCTTTGTTGGAGGGGGCAGCCCGGTTGAAAAACTGTTTTTT.